This T cell receptor beta chain was obtained from a study of cytotoxic CD8 clonotypes in ibrutinib-treated CLL (dated by TCRdb to 2020 to 2023). Turning to the overall study: The cohort included about 15 treatment-naive and 11 to 12 relapsed/refractory patients; roughly 17 were IGHV unmutated. Partial responses were observed in 24 patients and complete responses in 2; after a median follow-up of around 68 months, remission was maintained in approximately 14 patients and progression was observed in approximately 12. The response samples were drawn at a median of roughly eleven months into treatment, with a range of roughly 6 to 36 months. Samples averaged approximately 250,000 productive templates and some 96,000 productive rearrangements. Of the approximately 86 people in the trial, about two dozen had longitudinal samples available. Cryopreserved peripheral blood mononuclear cells were obtained prior to treatment, at the time of response, and at either disease progression or sustained remission.

Regarding this clone: No antigen is known for it. No qualities accompany the bases; no much larger clone lies one base away.

Via the germline V gene (reference sequence), CDR1 is MNHEY and CDR2 SMNVEV. From its cysteine to its phenylalanine, the CDR3 spans 11 amino acids. Only the CDR3 portion is preserved as DNA: 33 bases, with reading frame beginning at the first base. The trim is 4 bases for V and 15 bases for J, with a gap of 12 bases between the germline ends. What the authors observed across the whole study: Public clonotypes were found to be uncommon and were observed to contract or remain stable during treatment; the increase in clonality was shown to reflect expansion of private clonotypes at ibrutinib response. Baseline clonality was found to be higher than that of age-matched healthy donors and was strongly correlated with circulating CD8+ T-cell counts. Clonality increased at ibrutinib response, stayed stable in sustained remission, and fell back toward baseline at progression. Sampling times were not matched between sustained-remission and progressing patients, and lymph node repertoires were not studied.

The goal of deep resolution MiSeq sequencing was a depth between 1 in 1 million and 1 in 200,000 T cells, and coverage averaged 10x per clonotype. TCR beta libraries were generated with the immunoSEQ hsTCRB Kit. On the study's bioinformatics: ImmunoSEQ Data Assistant and ImmunoSEQ Analyzer were used for data analysis, and V, D and J genes were assigned according to IMGT definitions. Clonality, which ranges from 0 to 1, was calculated as one minus the normalized Shannon entropy of productive rearrangement frequencies. Only overrepresented clonotypes making up at least 0.05% of the repertoire of each patient were included in the public clonotype analysis. Roughly 13 repertoires from age-matched healthy donors, obtained from immuneACCESS, served as clonality controls. TCRdb limited this immuneACCESS table to in-frame rearrangements with V and J called. A share of clones is missing; checked studies link under half to unresolved V genes, and the rest is unexplained. Clone size and V and J calls were adopted from that table, with D and trimming inferred from the DNA. This sample comprises 17,000 or so clones, about 81% of them detected only once. Together, the top ten hold more than 15% of the sample.

For TCR beta library preparation, 2 to 2.5 micrograms of genomic DNA were isolated from cryopreserved PBMCs. Longitudinal blood samples from CLL patients receiving ibrutinib monotherapy were subjected to high-throughput TCR beta sequencing. The patients took part in an open-label, single-center phase 2 trial of ibrutinib monotherapy. Sequenced material: PBMCs, taken before ibrutinib treatment. The chain is encoded by TRBV27 joined to TRBJ2-2, and possibly TRBD2, on 5 matching bases. The sequence came from a human donor with chronic lymphocytic leukemia. CDR3 reads: CASSYGKTVFF. The DNA is as follows: TGTGCCAGCAGTTACGGGAAAACGGTGTTTTTT.